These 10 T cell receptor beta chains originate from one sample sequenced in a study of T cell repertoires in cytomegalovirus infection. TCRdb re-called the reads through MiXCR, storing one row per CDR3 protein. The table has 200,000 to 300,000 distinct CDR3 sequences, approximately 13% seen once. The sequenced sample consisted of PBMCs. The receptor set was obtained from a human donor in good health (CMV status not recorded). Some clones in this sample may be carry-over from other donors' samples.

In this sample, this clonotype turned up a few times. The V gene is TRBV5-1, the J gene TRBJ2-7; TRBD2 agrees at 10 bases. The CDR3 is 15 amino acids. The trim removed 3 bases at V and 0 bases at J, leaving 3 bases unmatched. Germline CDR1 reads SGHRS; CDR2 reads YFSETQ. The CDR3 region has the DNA TGCGCCAGCAGCTGGTCTAGCGGGAGCTCCTACGAGCAGTACTTC. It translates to CASSWSSGSSYEQYF.

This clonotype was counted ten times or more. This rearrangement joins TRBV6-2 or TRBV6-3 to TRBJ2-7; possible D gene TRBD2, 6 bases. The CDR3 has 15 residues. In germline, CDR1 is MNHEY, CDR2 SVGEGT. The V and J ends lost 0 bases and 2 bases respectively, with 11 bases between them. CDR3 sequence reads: CASSYSAGSTYEQYF. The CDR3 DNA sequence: TGTGCCAGCAGTTACTCGGCGGGAAGCACCTACGAGCAGTACTTC.

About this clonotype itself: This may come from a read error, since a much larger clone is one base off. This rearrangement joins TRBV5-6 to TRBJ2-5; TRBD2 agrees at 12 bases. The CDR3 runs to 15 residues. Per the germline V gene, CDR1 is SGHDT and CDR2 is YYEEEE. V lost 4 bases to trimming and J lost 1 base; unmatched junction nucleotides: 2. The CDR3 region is CASSRTSGIQETQYF. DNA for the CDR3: TGTGCCAGCAGCCGGACTAGCGGGATCCAAGAGACCCAGTACTTC.

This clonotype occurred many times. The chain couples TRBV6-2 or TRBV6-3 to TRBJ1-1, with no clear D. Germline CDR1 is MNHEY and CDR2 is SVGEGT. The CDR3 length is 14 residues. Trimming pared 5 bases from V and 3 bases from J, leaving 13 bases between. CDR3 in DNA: TGTGCCAGCAGTAACCCCCAAGCGGACACTGAAGCTTTCTTT. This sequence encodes CASSNPQADTEAFF.

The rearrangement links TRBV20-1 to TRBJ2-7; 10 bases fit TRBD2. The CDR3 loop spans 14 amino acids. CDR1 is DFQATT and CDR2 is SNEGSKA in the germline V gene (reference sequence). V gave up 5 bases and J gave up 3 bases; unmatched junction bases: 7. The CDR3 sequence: CSAAPGTSDYEQYF. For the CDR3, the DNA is TGCAGTGCTGCCCCCGGGACTAGCGACTACGAGCAGTACTTC.

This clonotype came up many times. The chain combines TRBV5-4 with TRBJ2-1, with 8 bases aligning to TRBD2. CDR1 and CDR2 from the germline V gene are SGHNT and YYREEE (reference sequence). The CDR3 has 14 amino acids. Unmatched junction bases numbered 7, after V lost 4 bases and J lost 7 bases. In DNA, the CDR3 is TGTGCCAGCAGCGCGGGGGGAAACGGGAATGAGCAGTTCTTC. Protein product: CASSAGGNGNEQFF. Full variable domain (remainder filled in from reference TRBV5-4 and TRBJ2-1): ETGVTQSPTHLIKTRGQQVTLRCSSQSGHNTVSWYQQALGQGPQFIFQYYREEENGRGNFPPRFSGLQFPNYSSELNVNALELDDSALYLCASSAGGNGNEQFFGPGTRLTVL.

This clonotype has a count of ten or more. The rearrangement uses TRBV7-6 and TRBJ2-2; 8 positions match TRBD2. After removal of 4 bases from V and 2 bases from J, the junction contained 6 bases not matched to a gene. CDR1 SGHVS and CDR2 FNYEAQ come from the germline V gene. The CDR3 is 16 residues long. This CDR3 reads CASSSVAGLNTGELFF. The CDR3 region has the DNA TGTGCCAGCAGCTCTGTAGCGGGGCTAAACACCGGGGAGCTGTTTTTT.

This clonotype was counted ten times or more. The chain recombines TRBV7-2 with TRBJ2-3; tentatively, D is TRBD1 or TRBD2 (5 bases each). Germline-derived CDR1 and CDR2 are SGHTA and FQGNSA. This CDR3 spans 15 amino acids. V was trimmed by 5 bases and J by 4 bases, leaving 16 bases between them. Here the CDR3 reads CASSPRGAEADTQYF. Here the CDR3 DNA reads TGTGCCAGCAGCCCTCGAGGGGCGGAGGCAGATACGCAGTATTTT.

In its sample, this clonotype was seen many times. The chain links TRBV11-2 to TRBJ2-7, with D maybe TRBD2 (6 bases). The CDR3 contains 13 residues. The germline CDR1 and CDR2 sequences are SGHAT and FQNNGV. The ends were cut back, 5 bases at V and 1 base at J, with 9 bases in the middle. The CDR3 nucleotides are TGTGCCAGCAGCCCGACTAGTTCCTACGAGCAGTACTTC. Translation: CASSPTSSYEQYF.

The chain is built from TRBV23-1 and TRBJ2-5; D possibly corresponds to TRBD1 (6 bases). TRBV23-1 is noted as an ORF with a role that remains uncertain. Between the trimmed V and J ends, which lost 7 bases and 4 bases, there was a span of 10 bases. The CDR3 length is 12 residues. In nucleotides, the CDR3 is TGCGCCAGCATGAGAGGGGGAGAGACCCAGTACTTC. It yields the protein CASMRGGETQYF.